Below are 4 T cell receptor beta chains sequenced from a single sample in a study of T cells in narcolepsy. Only in-frame clones appear in the TCRdb table, and some are missing; sequencing was by immunoSEQ multiplex PCR. The table includes 9,500 to 14,000 clones, approximately 94% detected once. Sequenced input: CD45RA- memory CD4+ T cells from PBMCs. The receptors stem from a human donor with narcolepsy.

The chain recombines TRBV11-2 with TRBJ1-1; TRBD1 matches 10 bases. J gave up 0 bases and V 1 base, and 8 bases lay outside the gene matches. The CDR3 has 18 amino acids. Germline lookup yields CDR1 SGHAT and CDR2 FQNNGV. The DNA of the CDR3 is TGTGCCAGCAGCTTAGCGGGACAGGGGCAAATAATGAACACTGAAGCTTTCTTT. It is translated as CASSLAGQGQIMNTEAFF.

The genes are TRBV6-1 and TRBJ1-2; D possibly corresponds to TRBD1 (5 bases). The CDR3 runs 14 residues. Trimming removed 0 bases from V and 9 bases from J, with 14 bases in between. Looked up from germline, CDR1 is MNHNS and CDR2 is SASEGT. CDR3 coding DNA: TGTGCCAGCAGTGAAGCGCTCCAGGGCATTAGCTACACCTTC. This codes for CASSEALQGISYTF.

This chain joins TRBV2 and TRBJ2-7; 10 bases are a match to TRBD2. The CDR3 sequence is 13 residues long. Germline V gives CDR1 SNHLY, CDR2 FYNNEI. V shed 8 bases and J 4 bases; nucleotides not matched to a gene: 5. The CDR3 sequence: CASQNSGGYEQYF. CDR3 in DNA: TGTGCCAGCCAGAATAGCGGGGGGTACGAGCAGTACTTC. The complete variable domain, with remaining parts taken from reference TRBV2 and TRBJ2-7, reads EPEVTQTPSHQVTQMGQEVILRCVPISNHLYFYWYRQILGQKVEFLVSFYNNEISEKSEIFDDQFSVERPDGSNFTLKIRSTKLEDSAMYFCASQNSGGYEQYFGPGTRLTVT.

The chain joins TRBV5-4 to TRBJ2-5; 14 bases agree with TRBD2. The CDR3 runs 18 residues. CDR1 is SGHNT, CDR2 YYREEE, per germline (reference sequence). After removal of 4 bases from V and 2 bases from J, the junction contained 10 bases not matched to a gene. In DNA form, the CDR3 reads TGTGCCAGCAGCCTTGGGACTAGCGGGGGAGGGGTGCAAGAGACCCAGTACTTC. It translates to CASSLGTSGGGVQETQYF.